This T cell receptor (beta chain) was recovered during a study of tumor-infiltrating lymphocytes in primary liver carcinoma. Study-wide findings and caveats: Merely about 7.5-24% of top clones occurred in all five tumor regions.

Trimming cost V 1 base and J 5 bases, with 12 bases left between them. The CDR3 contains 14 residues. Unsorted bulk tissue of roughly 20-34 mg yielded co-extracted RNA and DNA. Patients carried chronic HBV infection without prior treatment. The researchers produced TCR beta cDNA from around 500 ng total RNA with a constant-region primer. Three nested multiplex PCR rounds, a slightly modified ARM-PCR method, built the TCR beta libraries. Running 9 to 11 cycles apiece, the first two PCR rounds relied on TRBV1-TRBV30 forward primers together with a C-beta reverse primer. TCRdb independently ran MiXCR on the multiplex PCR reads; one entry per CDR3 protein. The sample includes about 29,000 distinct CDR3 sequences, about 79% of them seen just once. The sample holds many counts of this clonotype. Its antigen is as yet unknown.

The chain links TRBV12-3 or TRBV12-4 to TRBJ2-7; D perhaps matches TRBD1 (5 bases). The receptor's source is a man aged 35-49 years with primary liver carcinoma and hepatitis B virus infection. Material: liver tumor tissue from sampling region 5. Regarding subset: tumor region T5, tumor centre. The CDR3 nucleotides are TGTGCCAGCAGTTTAGGGGGCGATACCCACGAGCAGTACTTC. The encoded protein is CASSLGGDTHEQYF.